A selection of T cell receptor beta chains follows, all from one sample in a study of metastatic and nonmetastatic thyroid tumors. TCRdb ran MiXCR on the PCR reads. Found here are tens of thousands of clones, about an eighth of them singletons; the top ten hold roughly 9.6%. The sample consisted of tumor tissue. The receptors originated from a female donor with papillary thyroid cancer or a benign thyroid nodule (not recorded which). Some clones in this sample may be carry-over from other donors' samples. The CDR3 runs from the conserved cysteine through the conserved F or W. D genes are given only for firm matches. The size of a clone is reported for some rows only, either as once, few or many, or as a class for expanded clones.

d_gene	v_gene	j_gene	abundance	CDR3nt	CDR3aa
-	TRBV30	TRBJ2-5	many	TGTGCCTGGAGCCCTGGGGTTAATACGGAGACCCAGTACTTC	CAWSPGVNTETQYF
TRBD2	TRBV30	TRBJ2-2	many	TGTGCCTGGAGGCGGGAGGGGGAGCTGTTTTTT	CAWRREGELFF
-	TRBV19	TRBJ2-5	few	TGTGCCAGTAGTCCGGGAGCGAACCAAGAGACCCAGTACTTC	CASSPGANQETQYF
-	TRBV24-1	TRBJ2-7	medium-sized	TGTGCCACCAGTGGCGGAGCACCCTCCTACGAGCAGTACTTC	CATSGGAPSYEQYF
-	TRBV11-2	TRBJ2-5	many	TGTGCCAGCAGCTTAGACAGGCAAGAGACCCAGTACTTC	CASSLDRQETQYF
TRBD1	TRBV6-1	TRBJ1-2	many	TGTGCCAGCAGTTCCCCGACAGGGGCGAGCGGCTACACCTTC	CASSSPTGASGYTF
TRBD1	TRBV11-1	TRBJ2-3	few	TGTGCCAGCAGCCCGGGGACAGGGGGCGCGGATACGCAGTATTTT	CASSPGTGGADTQYF
TRBD1	TRBV18	TRBJ1-1	many	TGTGCCAGCTCACCATTCCCGGGACAGGGAACTGAAGCTTTCTTT	CASSPFPGQGTEAFF
-	TRBV5-6	TRBJ2-3	many	TGTGCCAGCAGCCGGCCAAGCACAGATACGCAGTATTTT	CASSRPSTDTQYF
-	TRBV27	TRBJ1-1	few	TGTGCCAGAAGTACACGGGTGAACACTGAAGCTTTCTTT	CARSTRVNTEAFF
-	TRBV29-1	TRBJ1-1	many	TGCAGCGTTGAATCCCACGGGGGCACTGAAGCTTTCTTT	CSVESHGGTEAFF
TRBD1	TRBV11-2	TRBJ2-7	many	TGTGCCAGCAGCGTAGATACACCGGGACAGGGGGGTAACTACGAGCAGTACTTC	CASSVDTPGQGGNYEQYF
-	TRBV20-1	TRBJ2-3	many	TGCAGTGCTAGCGGCAGGCCCACAGATACGCAGTATTTT	CSASGRPTDTQYF
TRBD2	TRBV20-1	TRBJ2-3	many	TGCAGTGCTCAAGATGCGGGAGAGAGCACAGATACGCAGTATTTT	CSAQDAGESTDTQYF
-	TRBV27	TRBJ2-3	few	TGTGCCAGCAGATTAACCGGGACTCCGAACAAAGATACGCAGTATTTT	CASRLTGTPNKDTQYF
TRBD2	TRBV6-1	TRBJ2-7	many	TGTGCCAGCAGTGGCCGTAGCGGGAAAGCCTACGAGCAGTACTTC	CASSGRSGKAYEQYF
TRBD1	TRBV29-1	TRBJ2-1	few	TGCAGCGGGAACAGGGGGCCCTACAATGAGCAGTTCTTC	CSGNRGPYNEQFF
TRBD2	TRBV20-1	TRBJ2-3	-	TGCAGTGCAAGCGGACTAGCGGGATGTCAGGGGAACACAGATACGCAGTATTTT	CSASGLAGCQGNTDTQYF
-	TRBV5-6	TRBJ1-1	-	TGTGCCAGCAGCTCACCCAGAGGGGGGAACACTGAAGCTTTCTTT	CASSSPRGGNTEAFF
TRBD2	TRBV13	TRBJ2-5	many	TGTGCCAGCAGCTTACAGGGACTAGCGGGGAGGAGCGAGACCCAGTACTTC	CASSLQGLAGRSETQYF
-	TRBV15	TRBJ1-5	few	TGTGCCACCAGCAGAGATCCTTGGCAGAATCAGCCCCAGCATTTT	CATSRDPWQNQPQHF
TRBD1	TRBV18	TRBJ2-1	-	TGTGCCAGCTCCCACAGGGGGCTAGCTGAGAATGAGCAGTTCTTC	CASSHRGLAENEQFF
-	TRBV12-3/TRBV12-4	TRBJ1-2	many	TGTGCCAGCAGGGACCAGGGCTATGGCTGCACCTTC	CASRDQGYGCTF
-	TRBV3-1	TRBJ2-3	few	TGTGCCAGCAGCCAAAGGGGCCCCAGCACAGATACGCAGTATTTT	CASSQRGPSTDTQYF
-	TRBV20-1	TRBJ2-7	-	TGCAGTGCTAGTATTGGCTTCCCATCCTACGAGCAGCACTTC	CSASIGFPSYEQHF
TRBD2	TRBV19	TRBJ2-1	many	TGTGCCAGTAGTATCCATGTTACTAGCGGGAAAGGTATTGAGCAGTTCTTC	CASSIHVTSGKGIEQFF
-	TRBV10-2	TRBJ2-3	many	TGCGCCAGCAGTGAGGGAGTGGCAGATACGCAGTATTTT	CASSEGVADTQYF
TRBD1	TRBV5-1	TRBJ2-5	many	TGCGCCAGCACCCGGGACAGGGTAGAAGAGACCCAGTACTTC	CASTRDRVEETQYF
-	TRBV24-1	TRBJ2-2	many	TGTGCCACCAGAGGAACCGGGGAGCTGTTTTTT	CATRGTGELFF
-	TRBV7-6	TRBJ2-1	many	TGTGCCAGCAGCTTAGCTGGGGGGACCTCCTATGAGCAGTTCTTC	CASSLAGGTSYEQFF
-	TRBV19	TRBJ1-1	-	TGTGCCAGTAGAAAGTTTGGGGTAGGTTCCACTGAAGCTTTCTTT	CASRKFGVGSTEAFF
-	TRBV6-2/TRBV6-3	TRBJ1-4	many	TGTGCCAGCAGTCGCGAGGGGGGAGGTGAAAAACTGTTTTTT	CASSREGGGEKLFF
-	TRBV20-1	TRBJ2-7	many	TGCAGTGCTTTAGGACAGCTCTACGAGCAGTACTTC	CSALGQLYEQYF
-	TRBV10-2	TRBJ1-5	many	TGCGCCAGCAGTGACGCGGGGCAGCCCCAGCATTTT	CASSDAGQPQHF
TRBD2	TRBV12-5	TRBJ2-7	many	TGTGCTAGTGGTTTATTTAGCGGGAGGACCTACGAGCAGTACTTC	CASGLFSGRTYEQYF
TRBD1	TRBV20-1	TRBJ2-7	-	TGCAGTGCACCGGGACAGGGGGCGGGCGAGCAGTACTTC	CSAPGQGAGEQYF
-	TRBV15	TRBJ2-7	medium-sized	TGTGCCACCAGCCTTCCGGGTACGGTTACTTACGAGCAGTACTTC	CATSLPGTVTYEQYF
-	TRBV10-3	TRBJ2-2	many	TGTGCCATCACGCCGGGAGACTACACCGGGGAGCTGTTTTTT	CAITPGDYTGELFF
TRBD2	TRBV6-2/TRBV6-3	TRBJ2-1	many	TGTGCCAGCAGTTACTCGCGGACTAGCGGCAATGAGCAGTTCTTC	CASSYSRTSGNEQFF
TRBD1	TRBV6-2/TRBV6-3	TRBJ1-2	-	TGTGCCAGCATCGATGACAGGGTGCAATATGGCTACACCTTC	CASIDDRVQYGYTF
-	TRBV27	TRBJ1-6	many	TGTGCCAGCAGAGTGGGTCTCTATAATTCACCCCTCCACTTT	CASRVGLYNSPLHF
TRBD1	TRBV6-2/TRBV6-3	TRBJ1-2	many	TGTGCCAGCAGCCACAGGGGGCTGGGCTATGGCTACACCTTC	CASSHRGLGYGYTF
-	TRBV4-2	TRBJ1-1	many	TGTGCCAGCAGCCAAGGGCAGAACACTGAAGCTTTCTTT	CASSQGQNTEAFF
-	TRBV7-9	TRBJ2-1	many	TGTGCCAGCAGCTTAGCGATTAATTCCGAGCAGTTCTTC	CASSLAINSEQFF
TRBD2	TRBV9	TRBJ2-1	many	TGTGCCAGCAGCGTAGGGAGCGGGAGAAGGAATGAGCAGTTCTTC	CASSVGSGRRNEQFF
-	TRBV27	TRBJ2-5	many	TGTGCCAGCAGTTTTGGGGCGTGGGCAGGCGAAGAGACCCAGTACTTC	CASSFGAWAGEETQYF
TRBD1	TRBV20-1	TRBJ1-5	many	TGCAGTGCTAGAGAGGGACAGTCGGGTCTAAGCAATCAGCCCCAGCATTTT	CSAREGQSGLSNQPQHF
-	TRBV11-3	TRBJ2-5	many	TGTGCCAGCAGCTCAAGGGTACAGCAAGAGACCCAGTACTTC	CASSSRVQQETQYF
-	TRBV3-1	TRBJ2-7	many	TGTGCCAGCAGCCGCGGGACAAAAAGTTACGAGCAGTACTTC	CASSRGTKSYEQYF
TRBD1	TRBV15	TRBJ2-5	few	TGTGCCACCAGCAGAGGGGGAAAAGGGGGCTTGAAGACCCAGTACTTC	CATSRGGKGGLKTQYF
-	TRBV28	TRBJ2-4	many	TGTGCCAGTAGCAAGGGACCGTTGCGTTTGGACATTCAGTACTTC	CASSKGPLRLDIQYF
-	TRBV5-1	TRBJ2-1	many	TGCGCCAGCAGCTTGGATCCCCAATACAATGAGCAGTTCTTC	CASSLDPQYNEQFF
-	TRBV20-1	TRBJ1-1	-	TGCAGTGCTCTACAGGGAAGGGTCACTGAAGCTTTCTTT	CSALQGRVTEAFF
-	TRBV12-3/TRBV12-4	TRBJ1-1	-	TGTGCCAGCAGTCCAGGGTGGGAAGCTTTCTTT	CASSPGWEAFF
TRBD1	TRBV19	TRBJ2-7	many	TGTGCCAGTAAAAGGGTAGGAACAGGGGACTACGAGCAGTACTTC	CASKRVGTGDYEQYF
TRBD2	TRBV25-1	TRBJ2-5	many	TGTGCCAGCAGTGAATGGCCTAGCGGGATCGGCGAGACCCAGTACTTC	CASSEWPSGIGETQYF
-	TRBV5-1	TRBJ2-3	many	TGCGCCAGCAATTATGGGACTAGCACAGATACGCAGTATTTT	CASNYGTSTDTQYF
TRBD1	TRBV6-5	TRBJ2-1	many	TGTGCCAGCAGTTCTATAGGGACAGGGGACGTCTACAATGAGCAGTTCTTC	CASSSIGTGDVYNEQFF
-	TRBV5-5	TRBJ2-3	many	TGTGCCAGCAGCTTGTCAGGCCCAGCCGATACGCAGTATTTT	CASSLSGPADTQYF
TRBD2	TRBV20-1	TRBJ2-7	many	TGCAGTGCTAGCCGCGGACTAGCTTACGAGCAGTACTTC	CSASRGLAYEQYF